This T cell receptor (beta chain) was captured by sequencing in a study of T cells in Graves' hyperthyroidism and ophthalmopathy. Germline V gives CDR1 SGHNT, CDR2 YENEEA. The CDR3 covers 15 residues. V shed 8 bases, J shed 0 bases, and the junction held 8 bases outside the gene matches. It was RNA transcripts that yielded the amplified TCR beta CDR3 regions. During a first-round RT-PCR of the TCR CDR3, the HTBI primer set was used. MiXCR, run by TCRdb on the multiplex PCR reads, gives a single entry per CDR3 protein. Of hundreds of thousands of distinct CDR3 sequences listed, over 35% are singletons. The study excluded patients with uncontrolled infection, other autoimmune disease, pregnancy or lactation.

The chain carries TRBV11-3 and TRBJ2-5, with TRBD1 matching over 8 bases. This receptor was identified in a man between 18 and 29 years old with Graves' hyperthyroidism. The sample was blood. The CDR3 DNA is TGTGCCAGCTCCCCCACAGGGGGGTACCAAGAGACCCAGTACTTC. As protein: CASSPTGGYQETQYF.